This T cell receptor beta chain is from a study of T cells after posttransplantation cyclophosphamide. About this clone: As yet, its antigen is unknown.

Clones were sequenced by immunoSEQ multiplex PCR, and TCRdb holds only the in-frame ones, with some missing. The profile shows about 16,000 clones, roughly nine tenths of them singletons. Per germline, CDR1 SGHVS and CDR2 FNYEAQ. V lost 5 bases and J lost 6; bases outside the gene matches: 13. CDR3 size: 15 residues. Treatment was busulfan-fludarabine conditioning, a marrow graft, and cyclophosphamide on days +3 and +4. Study-level findings and limits: Donor CD8+ memory clones often dominated recipient blood repertoires at later times.

Sequencing was performed on CD4+ T cells sorted from blood, taken after allogeneic stem cell transplant with posttransplant cyclophosphamide. The TCR comes from a male patient between 55 and 70 years old who received an allogeneic stem cell transplant from a related donor and was CMV-positive. Part of the T cells may come from the graft donor. The chain joins TRBV7-6 to TRBJ2-7; TRBD1 matches at 7 bases. CDR3 in amino acids: CASSPLTGSLSEQYF. In DNA, the CDR3 is TGTGCCAGCAGCCCCCTGACAGGGTCTCTGAGCGAGCAGTACTTC.